This T cell receptor beta chain comes out of a study of naive and memory T cell subsets. Whole-study results and caveats: In CD4 and CD8 cells, diversity dropped from naive through EMRA. Activation and differentiation may alter RNA-based TCR counts. There was no ground truth to check naive and memory subset results.

In regard to this clonotype: What it recognizes is unknown.

The beta constant-region primer was an equimolar mix of two oligonucleotides covering TRBC1 and TRBC2. Nested alpha and beta constant-region primers with the SP2 primer drove four PCR rounds on ligated cDNA. TCRdb passed the UMI-ligation and nested PCR reads through MiXCR, listing each CDR3 protein once. The sample has some 82,000 distinct CDR3 sequences, about 10% seen once. The sequencing sample was made of naive CD8+ T cells from blood. The receptor was derived from a human donor in good health.

The CDR3 reads CASSAEWGEGTYEQYF. CDR3 bases: TGTGCCAGCAGCGCCGAGTGGGGGGAGGGGACCTACGAGCAGTACTTC. This rearrangement joins TRBV7-7 to TRBJ2-7, with TRBD2 matching over 7 bases. The V and J ends lost 5 bases and 2 bases, in that order; junction bases with no gene match: 12. The V gene's germline CDR1 is SSHAT and CDR2 FNYEAQ (reference sequence). CDR3 size: 16 residues.